These 8 T cell receptor beta chains share one sample of origin, sequenced in a study of blood T cell repertoires in COVID-19. Generated by immunoSEQ multiplex PCR, the TCRdb table keeps only in-frame clones and is missing some. The sample has 150,000 to 180,000 clones; around 74% are singletons. The sequenced material came from peripheral blood. The receptors stem from a woman older than 75 with acute or convalescent COVID-19.

The chain employs TRBV7-8 and TRBJ2-5; 7 positions agree with TRBD2. CDR1 is SGHVS and CDR2 is FQNEAQ in the germline V gene. The length of the CDR3 is 14 residues. V trimming: 2 bases; J trimming: 5 bases; junction bases outside the gene matches: 5. The DNA of the CDR3 is TGTGCCAGCAGCTTAACCGGGACTACTGAGACCCAGTACTTC. The encoded protein is CASSLTGTTETQYF.

V and J are TRBV7-3 and TRBJ1-2, with unresolved D. The germline gives CDR1 SGHTA, CDR2 FQGTGA. The CDR3 has 14 residues. V was pared by 1 base and J by 1 base, with 7 bases between. CDR3 in amino acids: CASSLNSGNYGYTF. The CDR3 coding sequence is TGTGCCAGCAGCTTAAACAGCGGTAACTATGGCTACACCTTC.

This chain links TRBV19 with TRBJ1-2; 10 positions match TRBD1. The germline V gene encodes CDR1 LNHDA and CDR2 SQIVND (reference sequence). This CDR3 comprises 15 residues. V was pared by 5 bases and J by 2 bases, with 5 bases of the junction left unmatched. The CDR3 is CASSPQGQGNYGYTF. As DNA, the CDR3 is TGTGCCAGTAGTCCCCAGGGACAGGGGAACTATGGCTACACCTTC. Full variable domain (remainder filled in from reference TRBV19 and TRBJ1-2): DGGITQSPKYLFRKEGQNVTLSCEQNLNHDAMYWYRQDPGQGLRLIYYSQIVNDFQKGDIAEGYSVSREKKESFPLTVTSAQKNPTAFYLCASSPQGQGNYGYTFGSGTRLTVV.

This clone was observed a handful of times. V usage is TRBV9 and J usage is TRBJ1-1; D gene uncertain. Germline lookup yields CDR1 SGDLS and CDR2 YYNGEE. The CDR3 is 12 amino acids. Trimming shortened V by 0 bases and J by 8 bases, and 8 bases separated the two germline ends. In nucleotides, the CDR3 is TGTGCCAGCAGCGTAGTGGGAGGGGAAGCTTTCTTT. It is translated as CASSVVGGEAFF.

The genes are TRBV5-1 and TRBJ2-7; 9 positions agree with TRBD1. The CDR3 contains 15 residues. V gave up 5 bases and J gave up 1 base; unmatched junction bases: 7. CDR1 is SGHRS and CDR2 is YFSETQ in the germline V gene. CDR3 protein: CASSFTGGTSYEQYF. The CDR3 DNA follows: TGCGCCAGCAGTTTTACAGGGGGCACATCCTACGAGCAGTACTTC.

This chain links TRBV9 with TRBJ1-4; D may be TRBD1 (5 bases). Germline CDR1 SGDLS, CDR2 YYNGEE. Trimming pared 0 bases from V and 3 bases from J, leaving 9 bases between. The CDR3 runs to 15 residues. The CDR3 region has the DNA TGTGCCAGCAGCGTAGAGGGGACTTCTAATGAAAAACTGTTTTTT. Its translation: CASSVEGTSNEKLFF. The whole variable domain, filled in from reference TRBV9 and TRBJ1-4, reads DSGVTQTPKHLITATGQRVTLRCSPRSGDLSVYWYQQSLDQGLQFLIQYYNGEERAKGNILERFSAQQFPDLHSELNLSSLELGDSALYFCASSVEGTSNEKLFFGSGTQLSVL.

The chain couples TRBV5-4 to TRBJ2-7; D unclear. Germline V gene sequence: CDR1 SGHNT, CDR2 YYREEE (reference sequence). The CDR3 runs to 16 residues. Between the trimmed V and J ends, which lost 0 bases and 3 bases, there was a span of 16 bases. The CDR3 nucleotides are TGTGCCAGCAGCTTGGGGGTGACTTTAAACAACTACGAGCAGTACTTC. As protein: CASSLGVTLNNYEQYF.

CDR3 bases: TGTGCCAGCAGCTTGGTTGGGACTCCCAATTCACCCCTCCACTTT. Translating it yields CASSLVGTPNSPLHF. V is TRBV5-6 and J is TRBJ1-6, with a weak D call TRBD1 (5 bases). The CDR3 totals 15 residues. The V gene lost 0 bases and the J gene lost 7 bases, with 11 bases spanning the gap. From germline, CDR1 is SGHDT and CDR2 YYEEEE.